The 25 T cell receptor beta chains given below trace back to one sample, sequenced in a study of T cells in Graves' hyperthyroidism and ophthalmopathy. TCR beta CDR3 regions were amplified from RNA. A first-round RT-PCR of the TCR CDR3 used the HTBI primer set. TCRdb re-called the multiplex PCR reads with MiXCR, one entry per CDR3 protein. The sample consists of fewer than 650,000 distinct CDR3 sequences, about 15% of them appearing once. The specimen sequenced was blood. These receptors came from a woman between 40 and 50 years old with Graves' ophthalmopathy.

This clonotype was seen at least ten times. This chain joins TRBV12-3 or TRBV12-4 and TRBJ1-1, with TRBD1 as a possible D gene (6 bases). V lost 6 bases to trimming and J lost 3 bases, with 17 bases between them. The CDR3 extends over 15 amino acids. The CDR3 nucleotides are TGTGCCAGCAGCCCCTCACAGGGTGTTTACACTGAAGCTTTCTTT. This codes for CASSPSQGVYTEAFF.

In this sample, this clonotype turned up many times. The V gene is TRBV9, the J gene TRBJ1-3; D is unclear. The CDR3 runs 14 residues. The V gene's germline CDR1 is SGDLS and CDR2 YYNGEE. With 3 bases removed from V and 3 bases from J, the gap between germline ends came to 10 bases. The CDR3 nucleotides are TGTGCCAGCAGCGGCCCTGTATTTGGAAACACCATATATTTT. Translation: CASSGPVFGNTIYF.

This clonotype was seen repeatedly, ten times or more. The CDR3 loop is CASSATHSSYEQYF. DNA of the CDR3: TGTGCCAGCAGCGCAACCCACAGCTCCTACGAGCAGTACTTC. J is TRBJ2-7 and V is TRBV12-3 or TRBV12-4; D unclear. V gave up 6 bases and J gave up 0 bases, with 12 bases separating them. The length of the CDR3 is 14 residues.

This clonotype was counted ten times or more. The genes are TRBV20-1 and TRBJ2-5; 7 bases are shared with TRBD1. This CDR3 comprises 15 residues. V lost 1 base, J lost 4 bases, and 9 bases stayed unmatched. Germline CDR1 and CDR2: DFQATT and SNEGSKA (reference sequence). CDR3 sequence reads: CSARGGTGEGETQYF. For the CDR3, the DNA is TGCAGTGCTAGAGGTGGAACAGGGGAAGGAGAGACCCAGTACTTC.

There are many counts of this clonotype. This sequence joins TRBV11-2 and TRBJ2-5; D tentatively reads TRBD1 or TRBD2 (5 bases each). Trimming took 2 bases from V and 5 from J, leaving 12 bases between them. The CDR3 contains 14 residues. Per germline, CDR1 SGHAT and CDR2 FQNNGV. CDR3 residues: CASSLFRRDETQYF. CDR3 DNA: TGTGCCAGCAGCTTATTCCGCAGGGACGAGACCCAGTACTTC.

This clonotype was detected many times. At one boundary the junction diverges from the germline segment, which might be a read error. The V gene is TRBV20-1, the J gene TRBJ1-2, with 7 bases aligning to TRBD1. Germline-derived CDR1 and CDR2 are DFQATT and SNEGSKA (reference sequence). The CDR3 covers 13 residues. CDR3 nucleotide sequence: TGCAGTGCTAGAGGTTTAGGGGGCTATGGCTGCACCTTC. Encoded protein: CSARGLGGYGCTF.

This clonotype was observed a few times. The V and J genes are TRBV7-2 and TRBJ2-3; D is unclear. Germline-derived CDR1 and CDR2 are SGHTA and FQGNSA. The CDR3 contains 13 residues. V lost 1 base, J lost 4 bases, and 6 bases lay in between. The CDR3 region is CASSLVNPDTQYF. CDR3 DNA sequence: TGTGCCAGCAGCTTAGTTAACCCAGATACGCAGTATTTT. Supplemented by reference TRBV7-2 and TRBJ2-3, the full variable domain reads GAGVSQSPSNKVTEKGKDVELRCDPISGHTALYWYRQSLGQGLEFLIYFQGNSAPDKSGLPSDRFSAERTGGSVSTLTIQRTQQEDSAVYLCASSLVNPDTQYFGPGTRLTVL.

This clonotype has at least ten counts. This rearrangement joins TRBV27 to TRBJ1-2, with 9 bases that match TRBD1. Looked up from germline, CDR1 is MNHEY and CDR2 is SMNVEV (reference sequence). With V trimmed by 4 bases and J by 5 bases, 5 bases remained unmatched. This CDR3 comprises 14 residues. CDR3 amino acids: CASSSGTGRYGYTF. The CDR3 nucleotides are TGTGCCAGCAGTTCCGGGACAGGGAGGTATGGCTACACCTTC.

This clonotype occurred many times. This CDR3 is CATSRRQGWVQETQYF. CDR3 coding DNA: TGTGCCACCAGCAGAAGACAGGGATGGGTACAAGAGACCCAGTACTTC. The chain links TRBV15 to TRBJ2-5; 7 bases line up with TRBD1. V was pared by 2 bases and J by 2 bases, with 8 bases of the junction left unmatched. Germline V gene sequence: CDR1 LNHNV, CDR2 YYDKDF (reference sequence). This CDR3 is built from 16 residues.

Ten or more counts support this clonotype. The chain links TRBV14 to TRBJ2-7; D may match TRBD1 or TRBD2 (5 bases each). The V and J ends lost 1 base and 6 bases respectively, with 16 bases between them. The germline V gene encodes CDR1 SGHDN and CDR2 FVKESK. The length of the CDR3 is 15 residues. The CDR3 sequence is CASSQVGDAIGEQYF. The CDR3 DNA sequence: TGTGCCAGCAGCCAAGTGGGGGACGCAATTGGCGAGCAGTACTTC.

This clonotype was seen at least ten times. The V and J genes are TRBV7-9 and TRBJ2-5; TRBD1 matches 7 bases. The CDR3 totals 16 residues. CDR1 is SEHNR and CDR2 is FQNEAQ in the germline V gene (reference sequence). V shed 4 bases, J shed 2 bases, and the junction held 10 bases outside the gene matches. The CDR3 loop reads CASSSPADRIQETQYF. The CDR3 coding sequence is TGTGCCAGCAGCTCCCCAGCGGACAGGATTCAAGAGACCCAGTACTTC.

At least ten counts were recorded for this clonotype. The genes are TRBV4-1 and TRBJ1-5; 7 nucleotides line up with TRBD1. V shed 2 bases, J shed 1 base, and the junction held 2 bases outside the gene matches. The CDR3 sequence is 15 residues long. Looked up from germline, CDR1 is MGHRA and CDR2 is YSYEKL. The CDR3 DNA reads TGCGCCAGCAGCCAAATACAGGGGAGCAATCAGCCCCAGCATTTT. It translates to CASSQIQGSNQPQHF.

This clonotype was seen many times. V usage is TRBV12-3 or TRBV12-4 and J usage is TRBJ1-5, with D unresolved. Trimming stripped 7 bases from V and 5 bases from J, with 12 bases between. The CDR3 has 13 amino acids. CDR3 DNA sequence: TGTGCCAGCACCTCCCCCGGTGATCAGCCCCAGCATTTT. Amino acid sequence: CASTSPGDQPQHF.

This clonotype showed up many times. The CDR3 DNA follows: TGTGCCAGCAGTGGAACCCTGACAGGGAGGGACACTGAAGCTTTCTTT. Translated, it gives CASSGTLTGRDTEAFF. V gene TRBV2 combines with J gene TRBJ1-1; 7 bases agree with TRBD1. Per the germline V gene, CDR1 is SNHLY and CDR2 is FYNNEI. After removal of 4 bases from V and 3 bases from J, the junction contained 11 bases not matched to a gene. The CDR3 length is 16 residues.

The rearrangement links TRBV19 to TRBJ1-1, with 9 bases lining up with TRBD1. After removal of 5 bases from V and 3 bases from J, the junction contained 13 bases not matched to a gene. The V gene's germline CDR1 is LNHDA and CDR2 SQIVND (reference sequence). The CDR3 spans 17 residues. The CDR3, as DNA: TGTGCCAGTAGTTCCGGGGACAGGGCTCACCTTTACACTGAAGCTTTCTTT. It specifies CASSSGDRAHLYTEAFF.

This clonotype has ten or more counts. V usage is TRBV4-1 and J usage is TRBJ2-7; no clear D. This CDR3 has 15 amino acids. CDR1 and CDR2 (germline): MGHRA, YSYEKL. V was clipped by 1 base and J by 7 bases, with 17 bases between them. Here the CDR3 reads CASSQGIGENQEQYF. The CDR3 region has the DNA TGCGCCAGCAGCCAAGGAATCGGAGAGAATCAAGAGCAGTACTTC.

This clonotype has at least ten counts. The chain couples TRBV7-2 to TRBJ1-5, with D possibly TRBD1 on 5 matching bases. The ends were cut back, 1 base at V and 3 bases at J, with 10 bases in the middle. Germline CDR1 and CDR2: SGHTA and FQGNSA. CDR3 size: 15 residues. CDR3 sequence: CASSLGQLINQPQHF. The CDR3 DNA sequence: TGTGCCAGCAGCTTAGGACAGCTTATCAATCAGCCCCAGCATTTT.

This clonotype was recorded at least ten times. The V and J genes are TRBV10-1 and TRBJ1-2, with D tentatively TRBD1 (6 bases). Trimming took 2 bases from V and 4 from J, leaving 11 bases between them. There are 14 residues in the CDR3. Per the germline V gene, CDR1 is WNHNN and CDR2 is SYGVQD (reference sequence). The CDR3 is CASSEPGAGYGYTF. DNA of the CDR3: TGCGCCAGCAGTGAGCCGGGGGCTGGCTATGGCTACACCTTC.

This clonotype was seen many times. The chain is built from TRBV28 and TRBJ1-5, with D unresolved. Per the germline V gene, CDR1 is MDHEN and CDR2 is SYDVKM. V gave up 3 bases and J gave up 8 bases, with 14 bases separating them. There are 14 residues in the CDR3. The CDR3 bases are TGTGCCAGCAGTTTGACGTATGGAGTGAAGCCCCAGCATTTT. As protein: CASSLTYGVKPQHF.

V gene TRBV29-1 combines with J gene TRBJ1-1; 10 bases fit TRBD1. The trim removed 6 bases at V and 4 bases at J, leaving 5 bases unmatched. CDR3 length equals 13 residues. Germline loops: CDR1 SQVTM, CDR2 ANQGSEA. The CDR3, as DNA: TGCAGCGTAGTAGGGACAGGGGCCACTGAAGCTTTCTTT. Translating gives CSVVGTGATEAFF.

This clonotype has at least ten counts. The V gene is TRBV6-1, the J gene TRBJ2-7; TRBD1 matches at 9 bases. V shed 1 base, J shed 6 bases, and the junction held 7 bases outside the gene matches. Germline V lookup: CDR1 MNHNS, CDR2 SASEGT. The CDR3 runs 15 residues. The CDR3 bases are TGTGCCAGCAGTGAAGTACTACAGGGGGCCTCCGAGCAGTACTTC. This encodes CASSEVLQGASEQYF.

This chain joins TRBV29-1 and TRBJ1-1; D unresolved. V was clipped by 0 bases and J by 6 bases, with 17 bases between them. The CDR3 spans 15 residues. From germline, CDR1 is SQVTM and CDR2 ANQGSEA. CDR3 in DNA: TGCAGCGTTGAAGATCGGAGGTCGGTAGTAGCTGAAGCTTTCTTT. It yields the protein CSVEDRRSVVAEAFF. The whole variable domain, filled in from reference TRBV29-1 and TRBJ1-1, reads SAVISQKPSRDICQRGTSLTIQCQVDSQVTMMFWYRQQPGQSLTLIATANQGSEATYESGFVIDKFPISRPNLTFSTLTVSNMSPEDSSIYLCSVEDRRSVVAEAFFGQGTRLTVV.

J is TRBJ2-7 and V is TRBV10-3, with 9 bases aligning to TRBD2. Germline assignment: CDR1 ENHRY and CDR2 SYGVKD. Trimming at V came to 4 bases and at J to 2 bases, leaving 3 bases not matched to a gene. This CDR3 has 14 amino acids. CDR3 in DNA: TGTGCCATCAGTGTAGCGGGAGACCCCTACGAGCAGTACTTC. The encoded protein is CAISVAGDPYEQYF.

The chain has TRBV30 and TRBJ2-2; 7 bases fit TRBD1. The CDR3 is made up of 14 amino acids. Losses at the gene ends were 0 bases for V and 6 bases for J; bases not matched to a gene: 4. CDR1 and CDR2 from the germline V gene are GTSNPN and SVGIG (reference sequence). This chain's CDR3 is CAWSVGTGAGELFF. CDR3 sequence (DNA): TGTGCCTGGAGTGTCGGAACAGGGGCCGGGGAGCTGTTTTTT.

In its sample, this clonotype was seen many times. The rearrangement links TRBV6-1 to TRBJ1-1; D call uncertain. The germline gives CDR1 MNHNS, CDR2 SASEGT. The CDR3 is made up of 15 amino acids. The ends were cut back, 0 bases at V and 4 bases at J, with 12 bases in the middle. The CDR3 loop is CASSEAPTWGTEAFF. CDR3 nucleotide sequence: TGTGCCAGCAGTGAAGCCCCGACATGGGGCACTGAAGCTTTCTTT.